Listed here is a single T cell receptor (beta chain). It has no known antigen specificity. No much larger clone is present one base from it, and per-base qualities are unavailable. At the DNA level, this CDR3 is encoded by other sequences in the same sample as well. Using the deep immunoSEQ assay, TCR CDR3 regions were amplified from genomic DNA by multiplex PCR. Extracted genomic DNA from each cell subset was spread evenly across all wells of several immunoSEQ 96-well plates, with each plate serving as a replicate. For sorted subsets, each replicate PCR was loaded with 200 to 250 ng genomic DNA, equivalent to 25,000 to 35,000 T cell genomes. The purified libraries were quantified using a Qubit 3.0 fluorometer, sized with a Bioanalyzer 2100, and then quantified again using the KAPA Library Quantification kit. A separate single-read 150-cycle Illumina NextSeq 550 flow cell was used to sequence each immunoSEQ 96-well plate. On the study's bioinformatics: Because only junctional sequences without quality scores were contained in the immunoSEQ output, filtering matching that applied to full-length reads could not be performed. Sequences were annotated with PyIR, a Python wrapper for IgBLAST v1.9, and V/J genes and CDR3 were assigned using IMGT germline references. Reads with weak V/J assignments (E-value above 1e-6), missing CDR3, stop codons, out-of-frame junctions, or ambiguous translated residues were removed. V3J clonotypes were defined as sequences sharing an identical inferred V gene, J gene, and CDR3 amino acid sequence. Percentage overlap between repertoires was computed as shared unique clonotypes divided by the size of the smaller repertoire. Richness of each repertoire was evaluated using RTK rarefaction, the Chao1 estimator, and Recon v2.1 estimates of unobserved clonotypes. Generation probabilities were computed with OLGA for all TCRbeta clonotypes obtained by the gDNA method from four donors. TCRdb holds this immuneACCESS table with in-frame rearrangements only. Some clones are missing; in checked studies, unresolved V genes explain under half, and the rest has no known cause. That table supplies the V and J calls and clone size; D and trimming were determined from the DNA. For this sample the table gives more than 1,200,000 clones, of which approximately 98.5% were detected only once. The ten largest clones add up to approximately 0.4% of the sample.

Healthy HIV-negative adults with no recently reported acute infections or vaccinations were included as donors. Only Caucasian adults living in Nashville, Tennessee, USA were represented among the donors. CD4+ T cells were enriched by magnetic negative selection; naive cells were then positively selected on CD45RA, and the negative fraction formed the memory subset. Blood was collected by leukapheresis, and PBMCs were isolated by Ficoll-Histopaque density gradient centrifugation and then cryopreserved in liquid nitrogen vapor phase. Analytical flow cytometry was used to check the purity and quantity of every magnetically sorted T cell population. Genomic DNA was isolated from each sorted fraction and quantified by UV absorbance on a Nanodrop 2000c. This entry belongs to a study of shared clonotypes between healthy human individuals (dated by TCRdb to 2020 to 2021). As for the study more broadly: Three men and two women, aged 18 to 49 years, made up the cohort. For each donor, CD4 naive and CD4 memory were each given three plates, CD8 naive was given two plates, and CD8 memory was given one plate. Blood TCR repertoires of roughly five healthy adults were deeply sequenced to estimate repertoire size and the extent of clonotype sharing between individuals. To increase sequencing depth and limit assay-specific biases, different laboratories used diverse techniques to prepare libraries and sequence TCR repertoires. Leukapheresis yielded between about 0.94 and 8.9 billion PBMCs per donor.

The CDR3 runs 14 residues from the cysteine to the phenylalanine. Left in the record is the CDR3 DNA by itself, 42 bases read in frame from the first base. The germline V gene sets CDR1 to MDHEN and CDR2 to SYDVKM. V is clipped by 5 bases and J by 4 bases, and the sequence between their germline boundaries is 13 bases long. What the study reported, not specific to this receptor: Based on pairwise subsampling, the degree of clonotype sharing among donors was expected to be affected by sequencing depth. Sampling was restricted to blood, and TCR repertoires in tissue are likely to differ from TCR repertoires in blood. Naive subsets generally had larger estimated clonotype richness than memory subsets. Even with the large sequencing depth, rarefaction of the sorted-subset datasets indicated that sequencing was incomplete. Compared with non-shared clonotypes, clonotypes shared by all four sorted-subset donors had higher generation probabilities. About 4.5% of naive CD4, 3.5% of naive CD8, 2.3% of memory CD4, and 0.4% of memory CD8 clonotypes were shared across several donors. The genetic and exposure-history diversity represented was limited by the small number of donors.

Recombination joined TRBV28 with TRBJ2-3, with the D segment identity uncertain. The clonotype originates from a man younger than 45 in good health. Sample: naive CD4+ T cells sorted from blood. Read against the paper, the sample's cell subset or site label means: CD45RA+ positively selected. The nucleotide sequence is given as TGTGCCAGCAGTCCCCCTGGTGGGCCAGATACGCAGTATTTT. Translated, it reads CASSPPGGPDTQYF.